Below are 16 T cell receptor beta chains sequenced from a single sample in a study. TCRdb independently ran MiXCR on the 5' RACE reads; one entry per CDR3 protein. The sample carries approximately 31,000 distinct CDR3 sequences, 26% recorded once. Material for sequencing was naive CD4+ T cells sorted from a lymph node. Subset reported: naive CD4+ T cells, CD4+CD45RA+CD25-. Source of these receptors: a female donor with breast cancer.

V is TRBV24-1 and J is TRBJ2-3, with TRBD1 matching over 10 bases. The V segment lost 5 bases and the J segment 4 bases; nucleotides outside the gene matches: 8. Germline lookup yields CDR1 KGHDR and CDR2 SFDVKD. The CDR3 extends over 16 amino acids. CDR3 DNA: TGTGCCACCAGTGGTTTAGGGGACAGGGGACCAGATACGCAGTATTTT. It translates to CATSGLGDRGPDTQYF.

As concerns this clonotype: Its ends do not fully match the called genes, so a read error is possible. The chain is built from TRBV7-2 and TRBJ2-1, with a weak D call TRBD2 (6 bases). CDR1 and CDR2 from the germline V gene are SGHTA and FQGNSA. The CDR3 is made up of 15 amino acids. Here the CDR3 reads CAGSLAAGTSAEQFF. CDR3 DNA sequence: TGTGCCGGCAGCTTAGCGGCGGGGACCTCGGCTGAGCAGTTCTTC.

By proportion, this clonotype is medium-sized. The chain's CDR3 is CSASGMVFSYEQYF. DNA for the CDR3: TGCAGTGCTAGCGGGATGGTCTTCTCCTACGAGCAGTACTTC. The V gene is TRBV20-1, the J gene TRBJ2-7; perhaps TRBD2 as D (5 bases). This CDR3 is built from 14 residues. The germline gives CDR1 DFQATT, CDR2 SNEGSKA (reference sequence). The V and J ends lost 3 bases and 0 bases respectively, with 12 bases between them.

The chain combines TRBV20-1 with TRBJ2-1; TRBD1 aligns across 8 bases. V lost 6 bases, J lost 2 bases, and 9 bases stayed unmatched. The CDR3 is 15 residues long. Per germline, CDR1 DFQATT and CDR2 SNEGSKA (reference sequence). The CDR3 is CSAPSAGGPYNEQFF. The CDR3 DNA reads TGCAGTGCCCCATCGGCAGGGGGCCCCTACAATGAGCAGTTCTTC.

This clonotype was counted many times. V gene TRBV24-1 combines with J gene TRBJ2-2; D is unclear. This CDR3 region has 12 residues. Trimming removed 10 bases from V and 1 base from J, with 6 bases in between. From germline, CDR1 is KGHDR and CDR2 SFDVKD. This chain's CDR3 is CATAVNTGELFF. CDR3 DNA sequence: TGTGCCACGGCAGTGAACACCGGGGAGCTGTTTTTT.

The chain couples TRBV20-1 to TRBJ1-1; D is undetermined. Germline CDR1 DFQATT, CDR2 SNEGSKA (reference sequence). V was pared by 3 bases and J by 7 bases, with 0 bases between. The CDR3 is 8 amino acids. CDR3 sequence (DNA): TGCAGTGCTAGTGAAGCTTTCTTT. Translation: CSASEAFF.

Only a few counts were recorded for this clonotype. V and J are TRBV6-1 and TRBJ1-2; D is uncertain. V was trimmed by 4 bases and J by 0 bases, leaving 12 bases between them. Germline CDR1 is MNHNS and CDR2 is SASEGT. There are 15 residues in the CDR3. The CDR3 nucleotides are TGTGCCAGCAGTGTCTCAGCAAACACTAACTATGGCTACACCTTC. Translation: CASSVSANTNYGYTF.

In this sample, this clonotype turned up many times. The chain links TRBV25-1 to TRBJ1-2; D is uncertain. With 6 bases removed from V and 0 bases from J, the gap between germline ends came to 14 bases. Germline loops: CDR1 MGHDK, CDR2 SYGVNS. The CDR3 runs 15 residues. CDR3 sequence (DNA): TGTGCCAGCAGCACCACGCCAAGCCCTAACTATGGCTACACCTTC. Its translation: CASSTTPSPNYGYTF.

V is TRBV28 and J is TRBJ2-3; D remains unclear. Germline CDR1 MDHEN, CDR2 SYDVKM. The CDR3 is 14 amino acids. V lost 5 bases and J lost 0, with 9 bases in between. DNA for the CDR3: TGTGCCAGCAGTCTACCACGAAGCACAGATACGCAGTATTTT. This gives the protein CASSLPRSTDTQYF. The full variable domain, with the rest looked up from reference TRBV28 and TRBJ2-3, is DVKVTQSSRYLVKRTGEKVFLECVQDMDHENMFWYRQDPGLGLRLIYFSYDVKMKEKGDIPEGYSVSREKKERFSLILESASTNQTSMYLCASSLPRSTDTQYFGPGTRLTVL.

V usage is TRBV29-1 and J usage is TRBJ1-1; TRBD1 is a possible D gene (6 bases). This CDR3 has 13 amino acids. The germline gives CDR1 SQVTM, CDR2 ANQGSEA. V lost 6 bases and J lost 0, with 11 bases in between. CDR3 DNA sequence: TGCAGCGTGGGGGACACCGTGAACACTGAAGCTTTCTTT. It specifies CSVGDTVNTEAFF.

The chain combines TRBV20-1 with TRBJ2-5; D ambiguous. In germline, CDR1 is DFQATT, CDR2 SNEGSKA (reference sequence). Trimming pared 5 bases from V and 0 bases from J, leaving 13 bases between. CDR3 length: 14 amino acids. The CDR3 sequence is CSAGSDSYQETQYF. CDR3 sequence (DNA): TGCAGTGCTGGTAGTGATTCGTACCAAGAGACCCAGTACTTC.

This clonotype was counted a few times. The chain has TRBV5-1 and TRBJ2-4; a weak D match, TRBD1 (6 bases). Deletions cut 5 bases from V and 6 bases from J, with 18 bases between. Germline V gene sequence: CDR1 SGHRS, CDR2 YFSETQ. The CDR3 is 15 amino acids. In DNA, the CDR3 is TGCGCCAGCAGACCCCCCACAGGGTTGTCAAACATTCAGTACTTC. Its translation: CASRPPTGLSNIQYF.

This clonotype was seen more than once but under ten times. V gene TRBV20-1 combines with J gene TRBJ1-3; 7 positions match TRBD1. V gave up 4 bases and J gave up 0 bases; unmatched junction bases: 3. Germline CDR1 and CDR2: DFQATT and SNEGSKA (reference sequence). This CDR3 is built from 14 residues. The DNA of the CDR3 is TGCAGTGCTAATTCAGGGGGCTCTGGAAACACCATATATTTT. Translation gives CSANSGGSGNTIYF.

This rearrangement joins TRBV9 to TRBJ2-3; D perhaps matches TRBD2 (6 bases). V lost 4 bases and J 6 bases, leaving 18 bases between the germline ends. The CDR3 is made up of 15 amino acids. Germline CDR1 reads SGDLS; CDR2 reads YYNGEE. In DNA form, the CDR3 reads TGTGCCAGCAGCCCCCAGGGAGGAGGAGATGATACGCAGTATTTT. It yields the protein CASSPQGGGDDTQYF.

As to this clonotype: The junction and the germline gene differ at one end; a read error may be behind it. The genes are TRBV4-2 and TRBJ2-1; possibly TRBD2 for D (6 bases). The CDR3 loop spans 17 amino acids. CDR1 and CDR2 (germline): LGHNA, YNFKEQ. The CDR3 is CVSSQAGGIPIYNEQFF. The CDR3 DNA sequence: TGTGTCAGCAGCCAAGCCGGAGGGATACCGATCTACAATGAGCAGTTCTTC.

This clonotype was observed a few times. The V and J genes are TRBV12-3 or TRBV12-4 and TRBJ2-1; 7 nucleotides match TRBD2. J lost 6 bases, V lost 6 bases, and 8 bases had no gene match. This CDR3 is 14 amino acids long. The CDR3 DNA reads TGTGCCAGCAGGAGACGGGGGGTCTTCAATGAGCAGTTCTTC. Translation: CASRRRGVFNEQFF.